The source of this T cell receptor (beta chain) is a study of T-cell reconstitution after alpha-beta-depleted transplantation in children. This CDR3 spans 14 amino acids. V was shortened by 1 base and J by 7 bases, with 11 bases between the two germline ends. Germline V gene data show CDR1 as MNHEY and CDR2 as SVGEGT. This clonotype was observed a handful of times. Library preparation (for TCRbeta) was performed with unique molecular identifiers. Each CDR3 protein is one row after TCRdb ran MiXCR on the PCR reads. The sample lists hundreds of thousands of distinct CDR3 sequences; under 8.5% were seen once.

The source of this sequence is a male patient under 10 years old who had a stem cell transplant for acute myeloid leukemia, so the T cells may come from the graft donor. Sequences were derived from PBMCs, mostly from graft donor cells, sampled 360 days after TCRalphabeta/CD19-depleted stem cell transplant. V and J are TRBV6-2 or TRBV6-3 and TRBJ2-1, with D perhaps matching TRBD2 (6 bases). CDR3 loop: CASSYFGGENEQFF. In DNA, the CDR3 is TGTGCCAGCAGTTACTTCGGGGGAGAGAATGAGCAGTTCTTC.